This T cell receptor (beta chain) was recovered during a study of CXCR3-negative and CXCR3-positive naive CD8 T cells. Study-wide results and limits: Memory cells differed in TRBV-TRBJ usage, but naive CXCR3-negative and CXCR3-positive cells had similar usage. Comparison of naive cells showed more hydrophobic TRB CDR3s in CXCR3-positive than in CXCR3-negative naive cells.

Naive CD8+ T cells displayed a CD45RO-CCR7+CD27+CD95- phenotype. cDNA libraries for TRB were generated by 5' RACE incorporating UMI labels. TCRdb reprocessed the 5' RACE reads, with one entry per CDR3 protein and no DNA. This specimen shows about 130,000 distinct CDR3 sequences; the ten leading clones hold 0.41%. A word on this clonotype: Its antigen is currently unknown.

Germline V CDR1 and CDR2: LNHDA, SQIVND (reference sequence). CDR3 length: 13 residues. The TCR comes from a human donor in good health. Some clones in this sample may be carry-over from other donors' samples. The V and J genes are TRBV19 and TRBJ2-7; lacking DNA, the TRBD1 call made by TCRdb goes unchecked. Sequenced input: naive CXCR3+ CD8+ T cells from blood. Subset meaning: CD45RO-CCR7+CD27+CD95- naive CD8+ T cells expressing CXCR3 (TNR3+). The CDR3 protein is CASSIVRGAEQYF.